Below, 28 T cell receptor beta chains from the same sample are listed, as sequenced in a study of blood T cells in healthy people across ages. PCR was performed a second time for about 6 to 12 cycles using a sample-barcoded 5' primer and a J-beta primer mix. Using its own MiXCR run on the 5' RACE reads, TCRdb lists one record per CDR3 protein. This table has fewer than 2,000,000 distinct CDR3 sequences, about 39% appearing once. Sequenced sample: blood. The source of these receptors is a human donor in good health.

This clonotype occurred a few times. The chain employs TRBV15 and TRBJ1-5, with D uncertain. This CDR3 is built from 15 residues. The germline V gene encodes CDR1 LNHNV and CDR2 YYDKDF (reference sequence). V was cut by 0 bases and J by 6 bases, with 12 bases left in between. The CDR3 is CATSREEGWGQPQHF. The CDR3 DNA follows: TGTGCCACCAGCAGAGAGGAGGGTTGGGGTCAGCCCCAGCATTTT.

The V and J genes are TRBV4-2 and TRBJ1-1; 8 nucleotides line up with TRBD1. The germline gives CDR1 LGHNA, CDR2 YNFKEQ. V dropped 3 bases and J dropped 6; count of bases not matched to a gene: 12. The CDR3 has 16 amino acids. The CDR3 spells CASSHMDRALAAEAFF. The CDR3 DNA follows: TGTGCCAGCAGCCATATGGACAGGGCTTTAGCGGCTGAAGCTTTCTTT.

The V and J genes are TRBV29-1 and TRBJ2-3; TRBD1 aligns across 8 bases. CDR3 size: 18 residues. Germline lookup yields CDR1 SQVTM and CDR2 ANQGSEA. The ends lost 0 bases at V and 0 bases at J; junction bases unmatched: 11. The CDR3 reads CSVEDVQGADASTDTQYF. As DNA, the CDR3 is TGCAGCGTTGAAGATGTCCAGGGGGCAGATGCTAGCACAGATACGCAGTATTTT.

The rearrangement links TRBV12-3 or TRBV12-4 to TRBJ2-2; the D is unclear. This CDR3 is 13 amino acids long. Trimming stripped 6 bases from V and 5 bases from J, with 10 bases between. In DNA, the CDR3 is TGTGCCAGCAGCAATGACTTGACCGGGGAGCTGTTTTTT. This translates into CASSNDLTGELFF.

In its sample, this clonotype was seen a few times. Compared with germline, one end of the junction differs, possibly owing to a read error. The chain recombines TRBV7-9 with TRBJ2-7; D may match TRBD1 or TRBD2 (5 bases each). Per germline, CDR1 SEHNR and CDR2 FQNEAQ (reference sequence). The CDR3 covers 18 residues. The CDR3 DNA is TGTACCAGCAGCCCTAGCCTAATGACAGACGGATTCTACTACGAGCAGTACTTC. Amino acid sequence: CTSSPSLMTDGFYYEQYF. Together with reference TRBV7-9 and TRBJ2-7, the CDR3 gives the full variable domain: DTGVSQNPRHKITKRGQNVTFRCDPISEHNRLYWYRQTLGQGPEFLTYFQNEAQLEKSRLLSDRFSAERPKGSFSTLEIQRTEQGDSAMYLCTSSPSLMTDGFYYEQYFGPGTRLTVT.

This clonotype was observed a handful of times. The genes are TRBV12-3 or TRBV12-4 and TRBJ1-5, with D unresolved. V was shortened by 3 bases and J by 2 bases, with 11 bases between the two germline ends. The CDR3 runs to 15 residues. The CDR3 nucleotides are TGTGCCAGCAGTTTGAGTAGATCGGGCAATCAGCCCCAGCATTTT. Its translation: CASSLSRSGNQPQHF.

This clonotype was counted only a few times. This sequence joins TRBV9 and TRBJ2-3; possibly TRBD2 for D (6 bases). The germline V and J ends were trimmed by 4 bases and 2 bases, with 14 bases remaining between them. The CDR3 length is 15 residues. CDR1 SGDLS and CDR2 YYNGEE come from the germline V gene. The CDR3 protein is CASSLAGTLTDTQYF. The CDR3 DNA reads TGTGCCAGCAGCCTAGCAGGGACTCTCACAGATACGCAGTATTTT. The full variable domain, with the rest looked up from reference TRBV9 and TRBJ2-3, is DSGVTQTPKHLITATGQRVTLRCSPRSGDLSVYWYQQSLDQGLQFLIQYYNGEERAKGNILERFSAQQFPDLHSELNLSSLELGDSALYFCASSLAGTLTDTQYFGPGTRLTVL.

The CDR3 reads CASSDLLGDEQFF. For the CDR3, the DNA is TGTGCCAGCAGCGATTTGTTAGGGGACGAGCAGTTCTTC. The chain uses TRBV11-3 and TRBJ2-1, with D possibly being TRBD1 or TRBD2 (5 bases each). The ends were cut back, 5 bases at V and 10 bases at J, with 15 bases in the middle. The CDR3 spans 13 residues. Germline V gives CDR1 SGHNT, CDR2 YENEEA.

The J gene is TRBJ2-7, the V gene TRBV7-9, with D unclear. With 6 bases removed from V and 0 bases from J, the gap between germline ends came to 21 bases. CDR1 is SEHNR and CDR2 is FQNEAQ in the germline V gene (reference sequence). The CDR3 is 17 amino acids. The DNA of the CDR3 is TGTGCCAGCAGTCCGTTCTACGGGCCCTCAAGCTCCTACGAGCAGTACTTC. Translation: CASSPFYGPSSSYEQYF.

Here the CDR3 DNA reads TGTGCCTTCGACGACCAAACCCGTAACAATGAGCAGTTCTTC. This translates into CAFDDQTRNNEQFF. The V and J genes are TRBV30 and TRBJ2-1, with D hard to call. Per germline, CDR1 GTSNPN and CDR2 SVGIG (reference sequence). The CDR3 totals 14 residues. V dropped 7 bases and J dropped 5 bases, with 18 bases sitting between them.

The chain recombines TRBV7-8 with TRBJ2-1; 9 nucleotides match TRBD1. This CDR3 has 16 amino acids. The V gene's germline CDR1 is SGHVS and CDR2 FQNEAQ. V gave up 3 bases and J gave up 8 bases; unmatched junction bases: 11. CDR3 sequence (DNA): TGTGCCAGCAGCTTCCTAGTTTTTGGGACAGGGTATGAGCAGTTCTTC. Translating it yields CASSFLVFGTGYEQFF.

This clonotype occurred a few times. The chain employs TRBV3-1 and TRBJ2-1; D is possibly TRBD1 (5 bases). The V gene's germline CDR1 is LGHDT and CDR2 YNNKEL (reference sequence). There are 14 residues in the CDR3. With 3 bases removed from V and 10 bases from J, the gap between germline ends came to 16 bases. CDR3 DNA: TGTGCCAGCAGCCATGGGTCAGGGCCCCGAGAGCAGTTCTTC. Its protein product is CASSHGSGPREQFF.

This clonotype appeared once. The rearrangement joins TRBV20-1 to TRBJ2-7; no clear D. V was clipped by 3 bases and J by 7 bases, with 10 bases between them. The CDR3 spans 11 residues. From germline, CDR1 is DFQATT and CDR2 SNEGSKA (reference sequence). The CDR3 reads CSASAYGEQYF. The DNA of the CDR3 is TGCAGTGCTAGCGCCTACGGGGAGCAGTACTTC.

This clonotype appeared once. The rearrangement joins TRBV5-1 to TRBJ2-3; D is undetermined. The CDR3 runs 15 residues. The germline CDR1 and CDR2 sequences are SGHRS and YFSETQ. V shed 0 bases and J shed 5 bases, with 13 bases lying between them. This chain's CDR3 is CASSLGPGLIDTQYF. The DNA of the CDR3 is TGCGCCAGCAGCTTGGGCCCAGGTCTTATAGATACGCAGTATTTT.

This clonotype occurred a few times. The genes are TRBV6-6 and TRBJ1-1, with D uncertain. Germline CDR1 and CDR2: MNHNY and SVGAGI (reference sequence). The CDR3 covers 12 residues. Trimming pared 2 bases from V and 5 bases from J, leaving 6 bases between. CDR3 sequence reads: CASSYDETEAFF. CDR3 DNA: TGTGCCAGCAGTTACGACGAGACTGAAGCTTTCTTT.

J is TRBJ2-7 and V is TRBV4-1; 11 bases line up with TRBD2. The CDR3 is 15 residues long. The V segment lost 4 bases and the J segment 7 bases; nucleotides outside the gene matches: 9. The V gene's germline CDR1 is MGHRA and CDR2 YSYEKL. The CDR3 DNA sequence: TGCGCCAGCAGCCCCCTAGCGGGGGGCCGGGGGGAGCAGTACTTC. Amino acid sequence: CASSPLAGGRGEQYF.

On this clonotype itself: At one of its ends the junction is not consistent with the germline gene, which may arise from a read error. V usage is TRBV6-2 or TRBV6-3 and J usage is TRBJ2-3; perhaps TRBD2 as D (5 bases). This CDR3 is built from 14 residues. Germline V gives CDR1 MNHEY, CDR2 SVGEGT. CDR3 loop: CANSFPDYSYEQYF. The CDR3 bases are TGTGCCAACAGTTTCCCAGACTACTCCTACGAGCAGTATTTT.

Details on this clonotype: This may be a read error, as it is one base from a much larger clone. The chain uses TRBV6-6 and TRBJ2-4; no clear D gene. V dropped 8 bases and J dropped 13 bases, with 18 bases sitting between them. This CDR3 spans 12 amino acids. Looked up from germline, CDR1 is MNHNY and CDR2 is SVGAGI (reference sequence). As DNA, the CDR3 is TGTGCCAGCGGACCGTCCTTTTACGGGCAGTACTTC. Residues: CASGPSFYGQYF.

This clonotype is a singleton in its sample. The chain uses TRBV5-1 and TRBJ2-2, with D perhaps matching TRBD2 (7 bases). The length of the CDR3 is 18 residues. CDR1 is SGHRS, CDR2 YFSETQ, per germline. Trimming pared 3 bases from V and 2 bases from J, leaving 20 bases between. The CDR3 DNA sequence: TGCGCCAGCAGCTCTGGTCATACAGCGGGGACAAACACCGGGGAGCTGTTTTTT. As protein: CASSSGHTAGTNTGELFF.

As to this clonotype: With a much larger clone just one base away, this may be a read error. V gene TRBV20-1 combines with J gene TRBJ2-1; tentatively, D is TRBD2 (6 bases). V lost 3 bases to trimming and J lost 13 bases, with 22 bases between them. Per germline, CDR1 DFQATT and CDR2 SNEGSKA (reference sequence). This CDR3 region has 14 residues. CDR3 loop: CSASRRDSGSLQFF. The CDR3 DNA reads TGCAGTGCTAGTAGGAGGGACTCGGGTTCTCTTCAGTTCTTC.

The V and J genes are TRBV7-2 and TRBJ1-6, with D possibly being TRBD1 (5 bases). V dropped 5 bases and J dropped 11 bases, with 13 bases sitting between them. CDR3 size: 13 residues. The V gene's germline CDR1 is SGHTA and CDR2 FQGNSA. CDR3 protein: CASSTGGTAPLHF. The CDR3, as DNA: TGTGCCAGCAGCACAGGAGGCACAGCACCCCTCCACTTT. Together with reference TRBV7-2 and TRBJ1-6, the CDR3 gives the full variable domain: GAGVSQSPSNKVTEKGKDVELRCDPISGHTALYWYRQSLGQGLEFLIYFQGNSAPDKSGLPSDRFSAERTGGSVSTLTIQRTQQEDSAVYLCASSTGGTAPLHFGNGTRLTVT.

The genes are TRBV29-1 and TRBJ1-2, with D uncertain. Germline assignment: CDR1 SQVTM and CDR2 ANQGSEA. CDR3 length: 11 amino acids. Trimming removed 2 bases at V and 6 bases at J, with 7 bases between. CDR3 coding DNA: TGCAGCGTTGAAAGGGATGATGGCTACACCTTC. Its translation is CSVERDDGYTF.

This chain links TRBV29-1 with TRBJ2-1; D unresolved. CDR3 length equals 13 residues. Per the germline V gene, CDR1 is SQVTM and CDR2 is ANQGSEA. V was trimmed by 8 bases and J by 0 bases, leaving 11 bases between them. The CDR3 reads CSLRRTSYNEQFF. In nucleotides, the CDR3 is TGCAGCCTCCGGCGTACCTCCTACAATGAGCAGTTCTTC.

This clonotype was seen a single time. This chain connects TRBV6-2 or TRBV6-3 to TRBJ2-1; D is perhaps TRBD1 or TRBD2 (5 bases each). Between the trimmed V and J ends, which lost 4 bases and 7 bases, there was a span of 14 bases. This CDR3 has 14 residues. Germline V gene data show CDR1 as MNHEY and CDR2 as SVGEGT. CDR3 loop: CASSLRDPFNEQFF. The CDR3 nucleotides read TGTGCCAGCAGTTTAAGGGACCCTTTTAATGAGCAGTTCTTC.

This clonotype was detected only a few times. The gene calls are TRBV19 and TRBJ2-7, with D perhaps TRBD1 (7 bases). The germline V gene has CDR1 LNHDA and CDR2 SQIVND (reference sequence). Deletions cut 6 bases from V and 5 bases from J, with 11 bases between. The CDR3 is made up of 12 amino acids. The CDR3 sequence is CASSGGTDEQYF. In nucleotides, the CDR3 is TGTGCCAGTAGCGGCGGGACAGACGAGCAGTACTTC.

The CDR3 bases are TGTGCCAGCAACCAGAGGAGTGAAAAACTGTTTTTT. This translates into CASNQRSEKLFF. The J gene is TRBJ1-4, the V gene TRBV28; D is undetermined. The CDR3 consists of 12 residues. The germline V gene encodes CDR1 MDHEN and CDR2 SYDVKM. V was cut by 7 bases and J by 7 bases, with 10 bases left in between. Complete variable domain (other parts from reference TRBV28 and TRBJ1-4): DVKVTQSSRYLVKRTGEKVFLECVQDMDHENMFWYRQDPGLGLRLIYFSYDVKMKEKGDIPEGYSVSREKKERFSLILESASTNQTSMYLCASNQRSEKLFFGSGTQLSVL.

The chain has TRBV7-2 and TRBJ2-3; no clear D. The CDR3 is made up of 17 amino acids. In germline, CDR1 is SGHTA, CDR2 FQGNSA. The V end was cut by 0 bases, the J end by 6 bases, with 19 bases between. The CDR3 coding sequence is TGTGCCAGCAGCTTAGCGTTTGTTTTCACAGACGTCGATACGCAGTATTTT. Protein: CASSLAFVFTDVDTQYF.

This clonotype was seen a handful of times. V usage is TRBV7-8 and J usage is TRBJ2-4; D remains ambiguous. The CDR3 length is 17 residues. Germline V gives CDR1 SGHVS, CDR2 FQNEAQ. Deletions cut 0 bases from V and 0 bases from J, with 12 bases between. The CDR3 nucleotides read TGTGCCAGCAGCTTAGCGCTGTGGCGGCTAGCCAAAAACATTCAGTACTTC. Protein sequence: CASSLALWRLAKNIQYF.